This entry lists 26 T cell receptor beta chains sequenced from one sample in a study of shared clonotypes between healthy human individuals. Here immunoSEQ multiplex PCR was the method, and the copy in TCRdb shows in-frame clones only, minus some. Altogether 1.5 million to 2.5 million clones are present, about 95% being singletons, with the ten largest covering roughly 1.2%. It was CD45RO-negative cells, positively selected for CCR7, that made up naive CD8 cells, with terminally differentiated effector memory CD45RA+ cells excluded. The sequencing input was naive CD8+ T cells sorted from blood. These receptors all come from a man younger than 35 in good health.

CDR3: CASSIGGTGYYTF. The CDR3 DNA follows: TGTGCCAGTAGTATAGGGGGGACAGGGTACTACACCTTC. V gene TRBV19 combines with J gene TRBJ1-2; 9 bases align to TRBD1. Per the germline V gene, CDR1 is LNHDA and CDR2 is SQIVND (reference sequence). J lost 10 bases, V lost 1 base, and 4 bases had no gene match. There are 13 residues in the CDR3. Complete variable domain (other parts from reference TRBV19 and TRBJ1-2): DGGITQSPKYLFRKEGQNVTLSCEQNLNHDAMYWYRQDPGQGLRLIYYSQIVNDFQKGDIAEGYSVSREKKESFPLTVTSAQKNPTAFYLCASSIGGTGYYTFGSGTRLTVV.

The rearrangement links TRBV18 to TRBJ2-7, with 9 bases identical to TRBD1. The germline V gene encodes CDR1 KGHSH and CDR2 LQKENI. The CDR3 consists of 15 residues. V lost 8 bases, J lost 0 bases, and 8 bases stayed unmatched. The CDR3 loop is CASKPRTGASYEQYF. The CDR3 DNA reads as TGTGCCAGCAAACCGAGGACAGGGGCCTCCTACGAGCAGTACTTC.

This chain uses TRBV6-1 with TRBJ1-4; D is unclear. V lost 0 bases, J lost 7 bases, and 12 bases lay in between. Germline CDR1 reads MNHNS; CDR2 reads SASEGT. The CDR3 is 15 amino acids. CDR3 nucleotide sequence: TGTGCCAGCAGTGAAGCGCGAGGGCGTGGTGAAAAACTGTTTTTT. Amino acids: CASSEARGRGEKLFF.

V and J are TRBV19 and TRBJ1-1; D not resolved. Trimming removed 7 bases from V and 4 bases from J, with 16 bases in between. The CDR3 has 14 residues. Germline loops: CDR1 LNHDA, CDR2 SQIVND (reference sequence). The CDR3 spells CASTLDEEGTEAFF. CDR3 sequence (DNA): TGTGCCAGTACGTTGGACGAGGAGGGCACTGAAGCTTTCTTT.

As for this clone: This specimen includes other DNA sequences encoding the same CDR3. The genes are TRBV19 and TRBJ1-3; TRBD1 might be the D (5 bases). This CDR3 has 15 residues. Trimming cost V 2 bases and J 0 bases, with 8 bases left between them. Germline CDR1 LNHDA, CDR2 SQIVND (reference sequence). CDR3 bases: TGTGCCAGTAGTATAACAGGATACTCTGGAAACACCATATATTTT. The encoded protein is CASSITGYSGNTIYF.

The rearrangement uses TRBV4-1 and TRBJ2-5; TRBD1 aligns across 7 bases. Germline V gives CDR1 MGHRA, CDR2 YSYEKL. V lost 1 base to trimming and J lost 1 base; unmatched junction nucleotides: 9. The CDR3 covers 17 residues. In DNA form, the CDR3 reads TGCGCCAGCAGCCAAGGAGGGGGCCCCGACCTCCAAGAGACCCAGTACTTC. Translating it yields CASSQGGGPDLQETQYF.

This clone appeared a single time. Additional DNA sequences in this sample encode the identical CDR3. CDR3 sequence reads: CASSSGSTEAFF. CDR3 nucleotides: TGTGCCAGCAGTTCGGGGAGCACTGAAGCTTTCTTT. The gene calls are TRBV7-9 and TRBJ1-1, with unresolved D. Trimming pared 6 bases from V and 4 bases from J, leaving 9 bases between. Looked up from germline, CDR1 is SEHNR and CDR2 is FQNEAQ (reference sequence). This CDR3 spans 12 amino acids.

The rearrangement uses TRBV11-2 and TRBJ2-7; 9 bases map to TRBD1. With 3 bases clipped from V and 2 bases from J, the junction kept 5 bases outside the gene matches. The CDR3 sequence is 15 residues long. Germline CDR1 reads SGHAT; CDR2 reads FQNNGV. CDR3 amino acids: CASSFRDRETYEQYF. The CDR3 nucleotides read TGTGCCAGCAGCTTCCGGGACAGGGAGACCTACGAGCAGTACTTC.

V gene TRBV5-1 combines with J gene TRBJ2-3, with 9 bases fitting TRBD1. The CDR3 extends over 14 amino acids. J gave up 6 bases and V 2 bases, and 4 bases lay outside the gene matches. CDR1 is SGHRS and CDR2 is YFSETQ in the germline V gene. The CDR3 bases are TGCGCCAGCAGCTTCACAGGGGGCCCGGATACGCAGTATTTT. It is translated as CASSFTGGPDTQYF.

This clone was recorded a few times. The CDR3 DNA reads TGTGCCAGCAGTGAGGTTAGGGGAGACTATGGCTACACCTTC. Amino acids: CASSEVRGDYGYTF. The V and J genes are TRBV2 and TRBJ1-2; a weak D match, TRBD1 (5 bases). The germline V gene encodes CDR1 SNHLY and CDR2 FYNNEI. The CDR3 has 14 residues. Trimming cost V 3 bases and J 3 bases, with 11 bases left between them.

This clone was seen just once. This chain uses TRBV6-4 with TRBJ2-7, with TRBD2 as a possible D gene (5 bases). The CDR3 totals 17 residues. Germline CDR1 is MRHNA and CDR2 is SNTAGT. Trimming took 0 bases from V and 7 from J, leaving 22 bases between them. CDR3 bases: TGTGCCAGCAGTGACTCGACGGACTCAATTTGTTATTGGGAGCAGTACTTC. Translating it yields CASSDSTDSICYWEQYF.

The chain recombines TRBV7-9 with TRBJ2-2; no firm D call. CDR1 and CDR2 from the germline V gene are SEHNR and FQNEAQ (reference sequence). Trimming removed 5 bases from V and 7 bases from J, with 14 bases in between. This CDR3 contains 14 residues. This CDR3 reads CASSPLEKLGELFF. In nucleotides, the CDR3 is TGTGCCAGCAGCCCCTTAGAGAAGCTCGGGGAGCTGTTTTTT.

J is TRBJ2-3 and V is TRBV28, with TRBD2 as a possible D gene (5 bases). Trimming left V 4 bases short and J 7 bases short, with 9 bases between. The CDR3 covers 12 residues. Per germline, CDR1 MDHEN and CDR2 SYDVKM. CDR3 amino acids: CASSSEVNTQYF. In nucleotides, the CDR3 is TGTGCCAGCAGTTCGGAGGTAAATACGCAGTATTTT.

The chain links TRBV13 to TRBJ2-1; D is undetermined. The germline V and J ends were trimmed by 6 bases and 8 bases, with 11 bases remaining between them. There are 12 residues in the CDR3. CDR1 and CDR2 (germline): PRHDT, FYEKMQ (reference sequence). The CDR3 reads CASRSLGDEQFF. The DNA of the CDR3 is TGTGCCAGCAGAAGCCTAGGCGATGAGCAGTTCTTC.

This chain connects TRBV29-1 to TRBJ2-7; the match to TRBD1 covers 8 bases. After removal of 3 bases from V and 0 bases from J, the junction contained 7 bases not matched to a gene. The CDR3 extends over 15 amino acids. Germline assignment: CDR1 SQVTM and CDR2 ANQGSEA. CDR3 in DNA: TGCAGCGTTGACCTCGGACAGGGCTTCTCCTACGAGCAGTACTTC. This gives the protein CSVDLGQGFSYEQYF.

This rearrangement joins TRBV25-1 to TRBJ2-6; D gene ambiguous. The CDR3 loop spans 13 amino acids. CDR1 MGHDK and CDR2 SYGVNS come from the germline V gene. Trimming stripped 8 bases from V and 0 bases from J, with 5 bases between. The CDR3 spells CASEASGANVLTF. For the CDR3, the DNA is TGTGCCAGCGAAGCCTCTGGGGCCAACGTCCTGACTTTC. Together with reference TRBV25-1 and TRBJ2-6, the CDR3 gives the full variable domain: EADIYQTPRYLVIGTGKKITLECSQTMGHDKMYWYQQDPGMELHLIHYSYGVNSTEKGDLSSESTVSRIRTEHFPLTLESARPSHTSQYLCASEASGANVLTFGAGSRLTVL.

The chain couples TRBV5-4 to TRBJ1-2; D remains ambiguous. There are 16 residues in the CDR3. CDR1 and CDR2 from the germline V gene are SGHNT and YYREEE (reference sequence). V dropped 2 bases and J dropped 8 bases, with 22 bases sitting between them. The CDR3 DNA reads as TGTGCCAGCAGCTTAACTGGAACTTTCGTTCTTGGGGGCTACACCTTC. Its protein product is CASSLTGTFVLGGYTF.

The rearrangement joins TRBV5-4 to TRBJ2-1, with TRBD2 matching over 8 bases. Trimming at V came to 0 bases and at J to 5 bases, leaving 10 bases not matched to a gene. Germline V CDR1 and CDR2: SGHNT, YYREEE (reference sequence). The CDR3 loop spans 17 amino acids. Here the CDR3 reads CASSLETGGGFDNEQFF. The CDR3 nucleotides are TGTGCCAGCAGCTTGGAAACGGGAGGGGGGTTTGACAATGAGCAGTTCTTC.

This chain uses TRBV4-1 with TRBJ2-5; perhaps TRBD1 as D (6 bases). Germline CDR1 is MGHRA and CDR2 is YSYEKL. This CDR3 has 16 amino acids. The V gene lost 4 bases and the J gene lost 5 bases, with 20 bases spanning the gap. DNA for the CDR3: TGCGCCAGCAGCCGAAAGGGGCAGGGGTCGGGGGAGACCCAGTACTTC. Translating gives CASSRKGQGSGETQYF.

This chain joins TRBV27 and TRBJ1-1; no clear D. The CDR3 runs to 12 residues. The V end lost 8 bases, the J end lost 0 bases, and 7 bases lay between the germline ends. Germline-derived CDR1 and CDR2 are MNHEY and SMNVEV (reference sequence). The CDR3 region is CASGYMNTEAFF. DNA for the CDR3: TGTGCCAGCGGGTATATGAACACTGAAGCTTTCTTT.

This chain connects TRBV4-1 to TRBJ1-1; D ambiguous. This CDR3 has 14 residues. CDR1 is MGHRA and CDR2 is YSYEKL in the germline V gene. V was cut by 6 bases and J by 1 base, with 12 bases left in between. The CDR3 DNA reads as TGCGCCAGCAGTTCCAGGACGGCGAACACTGAAGCTTTCTTT. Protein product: CASSSRTANTEAFF.

The CDR3 sequence: CASMTGNYGYTF. The CDR3, as DNA: TGTGCCAGCATGACAGGGAACTATGGCTACACCTTC. V usage is TRBV6-6 and J usage is TRBJ1-2, with 7 bases fitting TRBD1. The V segment lost 7 bases and the J segment 2 bases; nucleotides outside the gene matches: 1. CDR1 is MNHNY and CDR2 is SVGAGI in the germline V gene (reference sequence). The CDR3 has 12 residues.

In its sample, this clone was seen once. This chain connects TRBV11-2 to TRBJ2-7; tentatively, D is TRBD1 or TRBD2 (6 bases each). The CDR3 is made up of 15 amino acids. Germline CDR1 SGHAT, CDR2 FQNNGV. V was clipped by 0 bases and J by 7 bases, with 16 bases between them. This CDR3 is CASSLDPGAPEEQYF. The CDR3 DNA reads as TGTGCCAGCAGCTTAGATCCGGGGGCCCCCGAGGAGCAGTACTTC. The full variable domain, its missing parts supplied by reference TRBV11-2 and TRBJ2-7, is EAGVAQSPRYKIIEKRQSVAFWCNPISGHATLYWYQQILGQGPKLLIQFQNNGVVDDSQLPKDRFSAERLKGVDSTLKIQPAKLEDSAVYLCASSLDPGAPEEQYFGPGTRLTVT.

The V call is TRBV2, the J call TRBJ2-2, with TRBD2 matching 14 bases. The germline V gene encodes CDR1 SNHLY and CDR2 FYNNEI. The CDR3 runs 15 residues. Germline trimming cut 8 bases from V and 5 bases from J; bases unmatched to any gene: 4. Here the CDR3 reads CASLGLAGETGELFF. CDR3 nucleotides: TGTGCCAGCCTGGGACTAGCGGGAGAAACCGGGGAGCTGTTTTTT.

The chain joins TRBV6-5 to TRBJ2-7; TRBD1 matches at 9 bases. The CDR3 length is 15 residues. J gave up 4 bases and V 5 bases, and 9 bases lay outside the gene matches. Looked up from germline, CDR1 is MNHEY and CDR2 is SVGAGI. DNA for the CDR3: TGTGCCAGCAGTCCCGGGACAGGGCTAATTTACGAGCAGTACTTC. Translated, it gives CASSPGTGLIYEQYF.

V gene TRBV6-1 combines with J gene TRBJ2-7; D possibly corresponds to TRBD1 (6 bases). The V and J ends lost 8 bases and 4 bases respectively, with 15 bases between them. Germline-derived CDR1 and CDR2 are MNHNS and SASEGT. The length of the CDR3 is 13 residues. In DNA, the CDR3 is TGTGCCAGCCAGGGGCAGGGGTGGTACGAGCAGTACTTC. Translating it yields CASQGQGWYEQYF.